This T cell receptor beta chain was identified during a study of spatial heterogeneity in lung cancer. This clonotype was detected only a few times. MiXCR, applied by TCRdb to the 5' RACE reads, yields one record per CDR3 protein. Of roughly 120,000 distinct CDR3 sequences detected, less than 15% appear once; the ten largest clones hold around 16%. Time point indicated: blood at routine non-recurrence follow-up after resection. Tumor, nontumor lung or frozen PBMC supplied whole RNA, sequenced without sorting. Trimming took 6 bases from V and 6 from J; bases not matched to a gene: 8. The CDR3 consists of 13 residues.

The chain combines TRBV12-3 or TRBV12-4 with TRBJ2-7, with 7 bases aligning to TRBD1. This TCR came from a male donor with early-stage non-small cell lung cancer. Sequences were derived from PBMCs, sampled at follow-up. The CDR3 loop is CASSSTGEVEQYF. The CDR3 bases are TGTGCCAGCAGCTCCACAGGGGAAGTCGAGCAGTACTTC.